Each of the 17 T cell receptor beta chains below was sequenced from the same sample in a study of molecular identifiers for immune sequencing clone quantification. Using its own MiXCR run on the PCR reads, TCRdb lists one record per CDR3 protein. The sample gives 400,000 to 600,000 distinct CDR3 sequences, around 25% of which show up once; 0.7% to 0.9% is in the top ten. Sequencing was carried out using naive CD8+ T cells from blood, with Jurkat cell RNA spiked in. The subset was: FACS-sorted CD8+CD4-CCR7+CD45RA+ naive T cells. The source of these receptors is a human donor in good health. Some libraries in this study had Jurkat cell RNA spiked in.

The CDR3 here is CASSQGLYQPQHF. CDR3 coding DNA: TGCGCCAGCAGCCAAGGTTTGTACCAGCCCCAGCATTTT. This chain joins TRBV4-1 and TRBJ1-5; D ambiguous. The CDR3 totals 13 residues. The germline gives CDR1 MGHRA, CDR2 YSYEKL. Trimming shortened V by 1 base and J by 7 bases, and 8 bases separated the two germline ends.

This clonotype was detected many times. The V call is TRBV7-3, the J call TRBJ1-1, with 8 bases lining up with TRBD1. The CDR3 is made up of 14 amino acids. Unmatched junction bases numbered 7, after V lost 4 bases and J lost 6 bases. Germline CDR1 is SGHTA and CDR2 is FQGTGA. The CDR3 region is CASSSTGETAEAFF. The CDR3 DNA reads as TGTGCCAGCAGCTCGACAGGGGAGACGGCTGAAGCTTTCTTT.

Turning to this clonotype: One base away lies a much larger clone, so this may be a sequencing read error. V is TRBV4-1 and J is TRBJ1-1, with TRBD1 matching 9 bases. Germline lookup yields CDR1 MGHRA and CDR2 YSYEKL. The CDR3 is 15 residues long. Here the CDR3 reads CAISPWTGENTEAFF. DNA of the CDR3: TGCGCCATCAGCCCATGGACAGGGGAGAACACTGAAGCTTTCTTT.

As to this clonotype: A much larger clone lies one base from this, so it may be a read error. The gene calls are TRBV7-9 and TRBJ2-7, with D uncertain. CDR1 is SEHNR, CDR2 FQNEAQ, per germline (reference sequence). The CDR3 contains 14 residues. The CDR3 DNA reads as TGTGCCAGCAGCTTAGGACGTCTTTCCTACAAGCAGTACTTC. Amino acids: CASSLGRLSYKQYF.

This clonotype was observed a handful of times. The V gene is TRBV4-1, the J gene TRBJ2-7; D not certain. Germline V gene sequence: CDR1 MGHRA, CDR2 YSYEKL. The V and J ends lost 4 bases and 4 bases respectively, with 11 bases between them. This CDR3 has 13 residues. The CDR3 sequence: CASSPARPYEQYF. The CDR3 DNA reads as TGCGCCAGCAGCCCGGCCCGGCCGTACGAGCAGTACTTC.

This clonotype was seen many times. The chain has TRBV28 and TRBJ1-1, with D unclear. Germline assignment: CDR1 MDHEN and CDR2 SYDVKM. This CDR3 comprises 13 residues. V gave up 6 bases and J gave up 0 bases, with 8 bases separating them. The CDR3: CASSRRMNTEAFF. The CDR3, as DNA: TGTGCCAGCAGCCGTAGGATGAACACTGAAGCTTTCTTT.

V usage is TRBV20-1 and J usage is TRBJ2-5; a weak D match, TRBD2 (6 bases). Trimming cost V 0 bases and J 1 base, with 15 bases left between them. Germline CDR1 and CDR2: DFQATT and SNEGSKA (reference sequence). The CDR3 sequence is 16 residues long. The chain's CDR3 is CSARDLRGLLQETQYF. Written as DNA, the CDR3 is TGCAGTGCTAGAGATCTTCGGGGACTTCTCCAAGAGACCCAGTACTTC.

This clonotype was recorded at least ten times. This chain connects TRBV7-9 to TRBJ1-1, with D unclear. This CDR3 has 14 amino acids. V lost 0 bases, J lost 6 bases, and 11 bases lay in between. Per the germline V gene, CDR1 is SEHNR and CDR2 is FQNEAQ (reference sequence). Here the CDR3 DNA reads TGTGCCAGCAGCTTAGCGACCACAGCTCCTGAAGCTTTCTTT. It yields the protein CASSLATTAPEAFF.

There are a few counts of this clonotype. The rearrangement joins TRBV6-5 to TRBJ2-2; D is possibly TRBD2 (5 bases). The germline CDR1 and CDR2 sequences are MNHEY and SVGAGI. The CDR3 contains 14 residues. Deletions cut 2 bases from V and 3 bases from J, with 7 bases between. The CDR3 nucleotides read TGTGCCAGCAGTTACAGCGGAGACACCGGGGAGCTGTTTTTT. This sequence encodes CASSYSGDTGELFF.

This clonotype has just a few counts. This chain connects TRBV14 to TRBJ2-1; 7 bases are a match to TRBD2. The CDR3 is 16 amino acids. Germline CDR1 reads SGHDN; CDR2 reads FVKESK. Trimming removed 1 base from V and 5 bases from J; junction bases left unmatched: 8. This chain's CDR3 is CASSQVAGVMHNEQFF. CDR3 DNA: TGTGCCAGCAGCCAAGTTGCGGGAGTAATGCACAATGAGCAGTTCTTC. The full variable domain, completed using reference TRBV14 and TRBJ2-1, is EAGVTQFPSHSVIEKGQTVTLRCDPISGHDNLYWYRRVMGKEIKFLLHFVKESKQDESGMPNNRFLAERTGGTYSTLKVQPAELEDSGVYFCASSQVAGVMHNEQFFGPGTRLTVL.

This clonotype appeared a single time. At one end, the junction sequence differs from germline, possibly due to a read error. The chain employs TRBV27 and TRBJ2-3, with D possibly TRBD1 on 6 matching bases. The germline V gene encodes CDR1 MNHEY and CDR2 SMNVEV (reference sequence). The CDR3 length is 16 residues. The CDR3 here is CASSGAGASGTDAQCF. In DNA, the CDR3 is TGTGCCAGCAGTGGGGCAGGGGCTTCTGGCACAGATGCGCAGTGTTTT.

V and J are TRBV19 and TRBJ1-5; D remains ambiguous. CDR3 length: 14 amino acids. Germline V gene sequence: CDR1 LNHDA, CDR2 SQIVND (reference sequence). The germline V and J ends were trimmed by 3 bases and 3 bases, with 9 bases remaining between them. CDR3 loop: CASSMWAVNQPQHF. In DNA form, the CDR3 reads TGTGCCAGTAGTATGTGGGCAGTCAATCAGCCCCAGCATTTT.

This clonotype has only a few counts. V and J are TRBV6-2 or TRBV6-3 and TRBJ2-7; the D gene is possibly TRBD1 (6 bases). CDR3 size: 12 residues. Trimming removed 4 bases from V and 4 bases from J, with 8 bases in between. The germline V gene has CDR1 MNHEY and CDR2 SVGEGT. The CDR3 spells CASSWTVYEQYF. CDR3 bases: TGTGCCAGCAGTTGGACAGTATACGAGCAGTACTTC.

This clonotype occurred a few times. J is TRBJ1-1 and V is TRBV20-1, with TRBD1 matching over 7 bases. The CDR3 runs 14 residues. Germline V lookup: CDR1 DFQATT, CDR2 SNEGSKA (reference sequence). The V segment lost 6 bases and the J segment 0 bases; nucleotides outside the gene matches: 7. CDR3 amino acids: CSAGKQGLNTEAFF. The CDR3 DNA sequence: TGCAGTGCGGGAAAACAGGGGCTGAACACTGAAGCTTTCTTT.

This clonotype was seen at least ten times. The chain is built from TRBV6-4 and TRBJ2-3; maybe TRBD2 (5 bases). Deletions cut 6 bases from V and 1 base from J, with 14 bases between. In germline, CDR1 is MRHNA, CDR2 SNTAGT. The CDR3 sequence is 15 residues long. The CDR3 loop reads CASSPALGGTDTQYF. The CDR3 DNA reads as TGTGCCAGCAGCCCGGCGCTGGGAGGCACAGATACGCAGTATTTT.

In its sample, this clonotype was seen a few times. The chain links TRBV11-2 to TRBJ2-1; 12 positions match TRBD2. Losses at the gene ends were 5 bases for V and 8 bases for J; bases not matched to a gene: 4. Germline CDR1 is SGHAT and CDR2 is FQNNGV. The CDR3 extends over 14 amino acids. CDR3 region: CASSRTSGTDEQFF. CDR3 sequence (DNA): TGTGCCAGCAGCCGGACTAGCGGGACCGATGAGCAGTTCTTC.

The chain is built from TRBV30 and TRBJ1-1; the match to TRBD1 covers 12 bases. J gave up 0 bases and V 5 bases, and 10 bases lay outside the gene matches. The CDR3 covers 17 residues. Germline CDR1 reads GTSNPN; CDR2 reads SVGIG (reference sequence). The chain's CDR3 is CAWEPGQGAYMNTEAFF. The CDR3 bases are TGTGCCTGGGAGCCGGGACAGGGGGCTTATATGAACACTGAAGCTTTCTTT.